Given below is one TCR beta chain in context. Measured with immunoSEQ multiplex PCR; TCRdb has only the in-frame clones, and not every one. The data hold approximately 300,000 clones, with 85% observed a single time. The data were taken from a study of Ad26.COV2.S vaccination and SARS-CoV-2 variants. The overall study: Participant was drawn from the COV1001 Ad26.COV2.S trial arm.

Trimming at V came to 0 bases and at J to 5 bases, leaving 2 bases not matched to a gene. Germline V gene lookup returns CDR1 SGHRS and CDR2 YFSETQ. The CDR3 extends over 13 amino acids. Documented treatment: roughly 18 received Ad26.COV2.S at low or high dose, single or two shots; 5 received placebo; per-sample allocation not given. Sample collection was performed on day 63 after the first vaccine or placebo injection. This sequence was found in a person aged 18-65 years who received the Ad26.COV2.S COVID-19 vaccine or a placebo. The sequencing here drew on peripheral blood, taken in a trial of Ad26.COV2.S vaccine versus placebo. The V and J genes are TRBV5-1 and TRBJ2-7; 7 bases are a match to TRBD2. This CDR3 reads CASSLGDYNEQYF. The CDR3 DNA reads TGCGCCAGCAGCTTGGGGGACTATAACGAGCAGTACTTC.